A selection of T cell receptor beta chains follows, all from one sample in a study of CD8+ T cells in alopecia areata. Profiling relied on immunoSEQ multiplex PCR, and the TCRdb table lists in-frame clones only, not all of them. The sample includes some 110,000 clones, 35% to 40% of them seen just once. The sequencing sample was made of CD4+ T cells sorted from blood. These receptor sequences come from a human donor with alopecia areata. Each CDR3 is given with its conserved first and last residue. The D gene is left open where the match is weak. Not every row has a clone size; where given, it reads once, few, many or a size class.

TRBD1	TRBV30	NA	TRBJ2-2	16	CAWIRIDRGNTGELFF	TGTGCCTGGATTAGGATAGACAGGGGGAACACCGGGGAGCTGTTTTTT
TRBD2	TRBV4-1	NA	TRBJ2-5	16	CASSQVAGGYQETQYF	TGCGCCAGCAGCCAAGTGGCGGGGGGCTACCAAGAGACCCAGTACTTC
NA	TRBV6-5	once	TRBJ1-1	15	CASSSPRGAYTEAFF	TGTGCCAGCAGTTCCCCGAGAGGGGCTTACACTGAAGCTTTCTTT
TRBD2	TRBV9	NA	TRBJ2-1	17	CASSGGLAGSSYNEQFF	TGTGCCAGCAGCGGTGGACTAGCGGGAAGTTCCTACAATGAGCAGTTCTTC
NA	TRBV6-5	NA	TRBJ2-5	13	CASSAGLRGTQYF	TGTGCCAGCAGTGCTGGGCTTAGGGGGACCCAGTACTTC
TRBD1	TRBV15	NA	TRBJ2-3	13	CATAGQGGMTQYF	TGTGCCACCGCGGGACAGGGTGGAATGACGCAGTATTTT
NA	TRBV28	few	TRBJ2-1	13	CASSSHLAHEQFF	TGTGCCAGCAGTTCCCATCTAGCCCATGAGCAGTTCTTC
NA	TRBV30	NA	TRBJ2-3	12	CAWSPQGNTQYF	TGTGCCTGGAGTCCACAGGGTAATACGCAGTATTTT
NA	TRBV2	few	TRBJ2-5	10	CASSPETQYF	TGTGCCAGCAGCCCAGAGACCCAGTACTTC
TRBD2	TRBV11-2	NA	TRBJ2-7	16	CASSLASSGGIYEQYF	TGTGCCAGCAGCTTAGCATCCAGCGGGGGGATATACGAGCAGTACTTC
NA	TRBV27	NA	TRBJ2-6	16	CATFGQGPSGANVLTF	TGTGCCACCTTTGGGCAGGGACCCTCTGGGGCCAACGTCCTGACTTTC
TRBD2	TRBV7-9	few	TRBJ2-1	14	CAIPTSGRNDEQFF	TGTGCCATTCCCACTAGCGGGAGGAACGATGAGCAGTTCTTC
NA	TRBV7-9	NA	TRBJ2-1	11	CASSPRNEQFF	TGTGCCAGCAGCCCAAGGAATGAGCAGTTCTTC